This T cell receptor (beta chain) was found in a study of blood T cell repertoires in COVID-19. Overall study context: Italy, Spain and the United States were the sources of the convalescent and acute COVID-19 samples. Sample material is recorded as cDNA or gDNA derived from T cells, B-cell-depleted T cells, or PBMCs.

Original processing notes: Amplification of reference gene primers was used by the study to estimate nucleated cell counts. Repertoires were generated with immunoSEQ multiplex PCR, while TCRdb's copy carries only in-frame clones and drops some. The V and J calls and clone size are taken from that table; D and trimming were inferred from the DNA. The sample has about 250,000 clones, 75% to 90% seen once. Sequencing was performed on peripheral blood. The sequence derives from a woman aged 40 to 50 who had recovered from COVID-19.

The CDR3, as DNA: TGCGCCAGCAGCCAAGCCCCGGGGGTTCTAAACGAGCAGTACTTC. Translation: CASSQAPGVLNEQYF. This chain links TRBV4-1 with TRBJ2-7; D is possibly TRBD2 (6 bases). Trimming removed 1 base at V and 5 bases at J, with 15 bases between. Germline lookup yields CDR1 MGHRA and CDR2 YSYEKL. The CDR3 runs 15 residues.